This TCR beta chain is from a study of PD-L1 blockade in urothelial cancer. Study-level background: Between 0 and 3 chemotherapy regimens preceded treatment for each patient. Study-wide results and caveats: Durable-benefit patients expanded tumor-associated blood clones more at 3 weeks.

TCRdb's table, derived via immunoSEQ multiplex PCR, lists solely in-frame clones and lacks some. The repertoire holds tens of thousands of clones, with roughly 87% as singletons. CDR3 size: 13 residues. CDR1 and CDR2 (germline): SGHDN, FVKESK. V dropped 0 bases and J dropped 8 bases, with 11 bases sitting between them. A note on this clone: Its specificity is unknown.

The sequence was collected from a woman between 65 and 79 years old with urothelial cancer. This rearrangement joins TRBV14 to TRBJ2-7; possibly TRBD1 for D (5 bases). The sample was PBMCs, taken around atezolizumab (anti-PD-L1) treatment. CDR3 nucleotide sequence: TGTGCCAGCAGCCAAGACAGGGCGACAAAGCAGTACTTC. This encodes CASSQDRATKQYF.